The entry that follows covers one T cell receptor (beta chain) sequence. The sample originates from a study of blood T cell repertoires in COVID-19. Study in general: PBMCs, B-cell-depleted T cells, or T cells were the source of the cDNA or gDNA that made up the material.

Cohorts were determined from participant-reported clinical history. The CDR3 totals 17 residues. CDR1 is LNHDA and CDR2 is SQIVND in the germline V gene (reference sequence). V lost 4 bases, J lost 3 bases, and 13 bases stayed unmatched. Sequencing was performed with immunoSEQ multiplex PCR; in TCRdb, only in-frame clones are kept and a portion is missing. Here the sample spans under 200,000 clones, around three quarters being singletons. Sequenced input: PBMCs or T cells enriched from blood (not recorded which). This chain connects TRBV19 to TRBJ1-2, with 8 bases fitting TRBD1. The receptor comes from a woman aged 65 to 85 in a cohort exposed to, infected with or recovered from COVID-19 (not recorded which). The CDR3, as DNA: TGTGCCAGTAGTACTCGGACAGGGAGCTCAGGGGACTATGGCTACACCTTC. This translates into CASSTRTGSSGDYGYTF.